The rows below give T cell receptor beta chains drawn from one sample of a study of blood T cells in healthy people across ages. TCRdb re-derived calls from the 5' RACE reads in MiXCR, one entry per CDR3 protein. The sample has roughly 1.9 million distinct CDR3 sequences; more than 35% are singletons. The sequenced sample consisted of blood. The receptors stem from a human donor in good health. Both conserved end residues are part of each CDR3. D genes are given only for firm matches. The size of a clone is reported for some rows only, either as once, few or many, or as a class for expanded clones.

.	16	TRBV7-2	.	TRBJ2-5	TGTGCCAGCAGCTTAGCGCAGGGACCAAATCAAGAGACCCAGTACTTC	CASSLAQGPNQETQYF
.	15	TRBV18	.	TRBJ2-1	TGTGCCAGCTCACCCCTCAGGGGTGAGACAGGTGAGCAGTTCTTC	CASSPLRGETGEQFF
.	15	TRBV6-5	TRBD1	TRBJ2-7	TGTGCCAGCAGTTACGAGCTCGGACAGGGCTACGAGCAGTACTTC	CASSYELGQGYEQYF
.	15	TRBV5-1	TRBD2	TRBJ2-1	TGCGCCAGCGATCAGACTAGCGGGGGGGCCAATGAGCAGTTCTTC	CASDQTSGGANEQFF
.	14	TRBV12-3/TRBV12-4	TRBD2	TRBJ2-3	TGTGCCAGCAGTAGGGGACTAGCAACAGATACGCAGTATTTT	CASSRGLATDTQYF
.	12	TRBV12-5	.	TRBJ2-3	TGTGCTAGTGCCCCGGCGGGTCGTACGCAGTATTTT	CASAPAGRTQYF
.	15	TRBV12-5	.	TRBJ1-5	TGTGCTAGTAGCTGGGGCCGACAACCCTATCAGCCCCAGCATTTT	CASSWGRQPYQPQHF
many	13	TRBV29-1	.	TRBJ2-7	TGCAGCGTTGAAGAACCCCGAGGGGCCGAGCAGTACTTC	CSVEEPRGAEQYF
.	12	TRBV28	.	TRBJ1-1	TGTGCCAGCAGTTCTTCAGGTGTAGAAGCTTTCTTT	CASSSSGVEAFF
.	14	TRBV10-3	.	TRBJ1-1	TGTGCCATCAGTGCTGTCCCGGACGGGGCTGAAGCTTTCTTT	CAISAVPDGAEAFF
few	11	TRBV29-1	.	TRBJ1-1	TGCAGCGCTACTGACGGATGGGAAGCTTTCTTT	CSATDGWEAFF
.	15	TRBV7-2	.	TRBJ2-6	TGTGCCAGCAGCGAAGCGGTCGGCGGGGCCAACGTCCTGACTTTC	CASSEAVGGANVLTF
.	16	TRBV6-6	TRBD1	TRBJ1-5	TGTGCCAGCAGTTTTCGTTCGGACAGGTCTAATCAGCCCCAGCATTTT	CASSFRSDRSNQPQHF
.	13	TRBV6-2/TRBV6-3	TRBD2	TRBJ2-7	TGTGCCAGCACCGTAGGGGAGGGGTACGAGCAGTACTTC	CASTVGEGYEQYF
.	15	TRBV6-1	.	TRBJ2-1	TGTGCCAGCAGTGAACTGCAGGGCTCCTACAATGAGCAGTTCTTC	CASSELQGSYNEQFF
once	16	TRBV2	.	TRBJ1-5	TGTGCCAGCAGTGTGCGGGGTAGAAACACGGATCAGCCCCAGCATTTT	CASSVRGRNTDQPQHF
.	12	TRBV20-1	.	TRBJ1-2	TGCAGTGCTAATCTGACGGGCTATGGCTACACCTTC	CSANLTGYGYTF
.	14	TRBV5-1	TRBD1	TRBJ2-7	TGCGCCGTAGAGACAAGACAGGGTACCTACGAGCAGTACTTC	CAVETRQGTYEQYF
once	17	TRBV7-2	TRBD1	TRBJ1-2	TGTGCCAGCAGCTTAGACTCACACAGGGGAGTCGGTACGCGCTACACCTTC	CASSLDSHRGVGTRYTF
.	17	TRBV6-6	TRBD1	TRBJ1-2	TGTGCCAGCAGTTACCTCGAGGAGGGGGCGCCCAACTATGGCTACACCTTC	CASSYLEEGAPNYGYTF
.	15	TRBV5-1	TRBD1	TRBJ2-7	TGCGCCAGCAGCTTGGAGGTGACAGGGGAGGACGAGCAGTACTTC	CASSLEVTGEDEQYF
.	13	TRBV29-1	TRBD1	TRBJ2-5	TGCAGCGTCTTCCAGGGGGCCGGAGAGACCCAGTACTTC	CSVFQGAGETQYF
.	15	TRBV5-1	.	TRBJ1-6	TGCGCCAGCAGCTTGGACAGGCAGACCAATTCACCCCTCCACTTT	CASSLDRQTNSPLHF
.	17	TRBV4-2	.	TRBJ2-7	TGTGCCAGCAGCCAAGATTTGACCCGGGATGTGACCTACGAGCAGTACTTC	CASSQDLTRDVTYEQYF
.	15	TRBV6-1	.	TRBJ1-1	TGTGCCAGCATGAGGAACGGCCGCCTGAACACTGAAGCTTTCTTT	CASMRNGRLNTEAFF
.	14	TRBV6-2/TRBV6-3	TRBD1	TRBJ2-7	TGTGCCAGCAGTTACAGGGGACAGATCCGCGAGCAGTACTTC	CASSYRGQIREQYF
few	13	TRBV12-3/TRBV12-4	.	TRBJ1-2	TGTGCCAGCAGTCCCCTAAGGCTCTATGGCTACACCTTC	CASSPLRLYGYTF
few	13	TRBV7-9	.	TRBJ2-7	TGTGCCAGCAGCTTAGCTGTGAGGCACGAGCAGTACTTC	CASSLAVRHEQYF
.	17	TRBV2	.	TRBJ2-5	TGTGCCAGCAGTGAGACCCTTGCCCAGACGGTTGCGGAGACCCAGTACTTC	CASSETLAQTVAETQYF
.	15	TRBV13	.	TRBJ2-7	TGTGCCAGCAGCAAGGGGGAGGGGTGGTCCTACGAGCAGTACTTC	CASSKGEGWSYEQYF
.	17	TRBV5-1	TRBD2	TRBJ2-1	TGCGCCAGCAGCTATCAACTAGCGGGGGCATACTACAATGAGCAGTTCTTC	CASSYQLAGAYYNEQFF
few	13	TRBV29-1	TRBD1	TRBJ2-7	TGCAGCGTGGCGGACAGGGTCACGTACGAGCAGTACTTC	CSVADRVTYEQYF
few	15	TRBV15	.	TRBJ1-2	TGTGCCACCAGCGCTTCAACAGTAGCTAACTATGGCTACACCTTC	CATSASTVANYGYTF
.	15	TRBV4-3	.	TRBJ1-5	TGCGCCAGCAGCCAAGACAGCGAACCCCATCAGCCCCAGCATTTT	CASSQDSEPHQPQHF
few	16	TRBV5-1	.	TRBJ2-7	TGCGCCAGCAGCTTGCGTTCAGGGAGCATGTCCTACGAGCAGTACTTC	CASSLRSGSMSYEQYF
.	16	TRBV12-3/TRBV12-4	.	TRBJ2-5	TGTGCCAGCAGTTTGGGGACCCTAAGCCCCCAAGAGACCCAGTACTTC	CASSLGTLSPQETQYF
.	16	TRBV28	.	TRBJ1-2	TGTGCCAGCAGTTACCAAATAAGGGGACCCTTCTATGGCTACACCTTC	CASSYQIRGPFYGYTF
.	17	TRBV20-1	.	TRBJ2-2	TGCAGTGCTAGAGACGACAGAGTCTTCGCGAACACCGGGGAGCTGTTTTTT	CSARDDRVFANTGELFF
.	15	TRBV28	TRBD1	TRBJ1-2	TGTACCAGCAGTTTAAGCGGACAGGGAGGAGAGGGCTACACCTTC	CTSSLSGQGGEGYTF
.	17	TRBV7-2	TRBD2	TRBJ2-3	TGTGCCAGCAGCGAACTAAGACTAGCGTCTGGCACAGATACGCAGTATTTT	CASSELRLASGTDTQYF
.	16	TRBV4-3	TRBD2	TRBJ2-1	TGCGCCAGCAGCCAAGATTTGGTTAGCGGGGGGGAGAAGCAGTTCTTC	CASSQDLVSGGEKQFF
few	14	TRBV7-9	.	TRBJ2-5	TGTGCCAGCAGCTTAGCAGGCAGAATCGAGACCCAGTACTTC	CASSLAGRIETQYF
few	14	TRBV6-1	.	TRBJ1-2	TGTGCCAGCAGTGAATGGAGCTCTGCAACGGACAGTACCTTC	CASSEWSSATDSTF
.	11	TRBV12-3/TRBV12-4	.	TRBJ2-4	TGTGCCAGCAGTCGCCTCATGGAGCAGTACTTC	CASSRLMEQYF
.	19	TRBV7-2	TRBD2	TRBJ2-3	TGTGCCAGCAGTTCTGGACTAGCGGGGGGGCCATGGGGCACAGATACGCAGTATTTT	CASSSGLAGGPWGTDTQYF
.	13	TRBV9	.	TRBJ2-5	TGTGCCAGCAGCGTCGCGGGGGCGAGGGACCAGTACTTC	CASSVAGARDQYF
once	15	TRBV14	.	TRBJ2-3	TGTGCCAGCAGCCGCCTCCAGGGTAACACAGATACGCAGTATTTT	CASSRLQGNTDTQYF
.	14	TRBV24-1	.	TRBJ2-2	TGTGCCACCAGTGATACGTTGTACACCGGGGAGCTGTTTTTT	CATSDTLYTGELFF
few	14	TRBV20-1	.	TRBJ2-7	TGCAGTGCTAGAGATCGGAGCCAGGCCTACGAGCAGTACTTC	CSARDRSQAYEQYF
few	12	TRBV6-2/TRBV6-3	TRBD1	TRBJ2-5	TGTGCCAGCGACAGGGGGCAAGAGACCCAGTACTTC	CASDRGQETQYF
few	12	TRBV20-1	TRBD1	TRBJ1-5	TGCAGTGTCAGCAGGGGGTTTCAGCCCCAGCATTTT	CSVSRGFQPQHF
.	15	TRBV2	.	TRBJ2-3	TGTGCCAGCAGCACCTTTGGGTTAGGGTCCGATACGCAGTATTTT	CASSTFGLGSDTQYF
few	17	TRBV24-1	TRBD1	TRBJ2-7	TGTGCCACCAGTGATTCGATGAGTCCCAGGGGGCGGTTCGAGCAGTACTTC	CATSDSMSPRGRFEQYF
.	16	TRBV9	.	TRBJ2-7	TGTGCCAGCAGCGTAGGTGTTAGCCCTGGGTTCTACGAGCAGTACTTC	CASSVGVSPGFYEQYF
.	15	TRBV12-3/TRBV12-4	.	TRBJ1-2	TGTGCCAGCAGTTCGGCCAGACGGTCTAACTATGGCTACACCTTC	CASSSARRSNYGYTF
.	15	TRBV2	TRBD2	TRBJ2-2	TGTGCCAGCAGTGCAGGGACTACCAACACCGGGGAGCTGTTTTTT	CASSAGTTNTGELFF
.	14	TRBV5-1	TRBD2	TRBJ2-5	TGCGCCAGCACCTCCTGGACTAGCGAAGAGACCCAGTACTTC	CASTSWTSEETQYF
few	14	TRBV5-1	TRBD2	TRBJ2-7	TGCGCCAGCAGCTTCTTCGGGGGAGGGTACGAGCAGTACTTC	CASSFFGGGYEQYF
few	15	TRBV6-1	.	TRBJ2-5	TGTGCCAGCAGTGAAGGTCGGCAGGGTATAGAGACCCAGTACTTC	CASSEGRQGIETQYF
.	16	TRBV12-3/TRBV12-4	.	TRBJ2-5	TGTGCCAGCAGTTTATTTGGTCTAACCTTCCAAGAGACCCAGTACTTC	CASSLFGLTFQETQYF